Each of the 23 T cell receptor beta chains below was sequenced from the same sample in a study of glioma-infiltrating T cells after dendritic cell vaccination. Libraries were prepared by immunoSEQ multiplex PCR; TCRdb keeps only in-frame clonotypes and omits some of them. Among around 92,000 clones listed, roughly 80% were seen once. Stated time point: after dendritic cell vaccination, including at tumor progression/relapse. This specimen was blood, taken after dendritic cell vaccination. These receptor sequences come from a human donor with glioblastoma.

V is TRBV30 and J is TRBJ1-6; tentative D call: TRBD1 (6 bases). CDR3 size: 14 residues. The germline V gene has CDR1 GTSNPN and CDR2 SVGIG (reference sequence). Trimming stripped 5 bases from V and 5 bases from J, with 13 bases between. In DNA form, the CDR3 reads TGTGCCTGGGATCGGGACACTCATAATTCACCCCTCCACTTT. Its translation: CAWDRDTHNSPLHF.

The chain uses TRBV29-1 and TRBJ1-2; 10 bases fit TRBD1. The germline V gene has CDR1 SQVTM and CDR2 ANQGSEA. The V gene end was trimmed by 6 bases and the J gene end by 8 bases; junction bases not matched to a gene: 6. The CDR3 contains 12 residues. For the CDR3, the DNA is TGCAGCGTCAGACAGGGGGCGCCGGGCTACACCTTC. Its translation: CSVRQGAPGYTF.

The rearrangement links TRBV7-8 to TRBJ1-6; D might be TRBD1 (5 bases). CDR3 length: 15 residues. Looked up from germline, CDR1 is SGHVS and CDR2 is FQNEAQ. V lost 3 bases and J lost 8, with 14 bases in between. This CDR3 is CASSLLFTGDSPLHF. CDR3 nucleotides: TGTGCCAGCAGCTTGCTTTTCACAGGAGATTCACCCCTCCACTTT. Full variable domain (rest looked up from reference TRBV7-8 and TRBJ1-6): GAGVSQSPRYKVAKRGQDVALRCDPISGHVSLFWYQQALGQGPEFLTYFQNEAQLDKSGLPSDRFFAERPEGSVSTLKIQRTQQEDSAVYLCASSLLFTGDSPLHFGNGTRLTVT.

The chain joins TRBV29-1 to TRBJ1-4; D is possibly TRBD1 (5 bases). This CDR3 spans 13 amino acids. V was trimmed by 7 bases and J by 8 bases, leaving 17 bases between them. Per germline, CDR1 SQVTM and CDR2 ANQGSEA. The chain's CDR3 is CSALRGFGEKLFF. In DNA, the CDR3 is TGCAGCGCCCTTAGGGGATTTGGAGAAAAACTGTTTTTT.

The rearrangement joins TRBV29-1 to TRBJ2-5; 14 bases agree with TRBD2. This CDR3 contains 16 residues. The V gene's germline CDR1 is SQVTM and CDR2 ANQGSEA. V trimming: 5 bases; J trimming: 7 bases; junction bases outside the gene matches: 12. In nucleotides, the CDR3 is TGCAGCGTTTGGATATCCGGGACTAGCGGGAGAGGGACCCAGTACTTC. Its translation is CSVWISGTSGRGTQYF.

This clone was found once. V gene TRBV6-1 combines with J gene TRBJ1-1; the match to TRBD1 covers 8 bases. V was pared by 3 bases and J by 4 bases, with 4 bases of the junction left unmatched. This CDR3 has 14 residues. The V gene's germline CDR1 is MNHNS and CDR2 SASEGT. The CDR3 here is CASSEIQGATEAFF. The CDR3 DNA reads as TGTGCCAGCAGTGAGATCCAGGGGGCCACTGAAGCTTTCTTT.

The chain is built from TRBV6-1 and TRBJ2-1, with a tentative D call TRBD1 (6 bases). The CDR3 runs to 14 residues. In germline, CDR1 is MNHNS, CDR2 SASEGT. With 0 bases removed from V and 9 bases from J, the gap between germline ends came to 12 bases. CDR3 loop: CASSEATQGGEQFF. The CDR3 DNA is TGTGCCAGCAGTGAAGCGACCCAAGGGGGTGAGCAGTTCTTC.

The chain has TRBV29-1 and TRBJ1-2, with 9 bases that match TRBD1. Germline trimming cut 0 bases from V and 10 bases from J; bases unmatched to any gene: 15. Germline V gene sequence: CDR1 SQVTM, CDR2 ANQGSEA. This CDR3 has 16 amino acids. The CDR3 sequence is CSVEETGTGYSIDYTF. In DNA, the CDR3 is TGCAGCGTTGAAGAAACCGGGACAGGGTACTCCATCGACTACACCTTC. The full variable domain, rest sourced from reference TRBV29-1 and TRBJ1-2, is SAVISQKPSRDICQRGTSLTIQCQVDSQVTMMFWYRQQPGQSLTLIATANQGSEATYESGFVIDKFPISRPNLTFSTLTVSNMSPEDSSIYLCSVEETGTGYSIDYTFGSGTRLTVV.

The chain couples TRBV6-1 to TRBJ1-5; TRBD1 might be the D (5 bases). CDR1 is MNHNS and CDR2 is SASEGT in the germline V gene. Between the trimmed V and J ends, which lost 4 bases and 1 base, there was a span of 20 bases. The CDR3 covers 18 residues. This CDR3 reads CASSALGQAIQSNQPQHF. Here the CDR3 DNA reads TGTGCCAGCAGTGCCCTGGGGCAGGCCATCCAGAGCAATCAGCCCCAGCATTTT.

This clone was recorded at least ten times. The CDR3 region has the DNA TGTGCCAGCCAGGGACTAGTCGAGGGGGAGCAGTACTTC. This sequence encodes CASQGLVEGEQYF. V and J are TRBV10-3 and TRBJ2-7; 8 bases are shared with TRBD2. Germline trimming cut 10 bases from V and 7 bases from J; bases unmatched to any gene: 12. Per germline, CDR1 ENHRY and CDR2 SYGVKD. The CDR3 contains 13 residues.

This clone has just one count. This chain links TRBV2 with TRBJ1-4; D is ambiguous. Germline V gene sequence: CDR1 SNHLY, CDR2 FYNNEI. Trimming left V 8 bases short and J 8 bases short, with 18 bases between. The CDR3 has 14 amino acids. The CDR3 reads CASLKTTLGEKLFF. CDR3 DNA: TGTGCCAGCCTTAAAACCACCCTCGGGGAAAAACTGTTTTTT.

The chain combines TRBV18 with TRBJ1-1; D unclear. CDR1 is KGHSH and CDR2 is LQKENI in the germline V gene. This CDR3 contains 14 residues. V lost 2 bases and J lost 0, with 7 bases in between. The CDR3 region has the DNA TGTGCCAGCTCACCAAACCAGATGAACACTGAAGCTTTCTTT. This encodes CASSPNQMNTEAFF.

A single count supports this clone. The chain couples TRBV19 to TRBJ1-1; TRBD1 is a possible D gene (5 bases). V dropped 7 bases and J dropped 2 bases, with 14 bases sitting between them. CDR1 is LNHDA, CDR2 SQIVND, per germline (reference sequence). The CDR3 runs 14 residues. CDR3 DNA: TGTGCCAGTACCCCGGGGGGGACTAACACTGAAGCTTTCTTT. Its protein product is CASTPGGTNTEAFF.

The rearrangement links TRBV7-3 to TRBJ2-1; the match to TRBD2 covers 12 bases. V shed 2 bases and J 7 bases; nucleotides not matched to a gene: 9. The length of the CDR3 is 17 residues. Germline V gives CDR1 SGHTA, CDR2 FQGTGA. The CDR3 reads CASSLGGLAGIGNEQFF. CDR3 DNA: TGTGCCAGCAGCTTAGGGGGACTAGCGGGTATTGGGAATGAGCAGTTCTTC.

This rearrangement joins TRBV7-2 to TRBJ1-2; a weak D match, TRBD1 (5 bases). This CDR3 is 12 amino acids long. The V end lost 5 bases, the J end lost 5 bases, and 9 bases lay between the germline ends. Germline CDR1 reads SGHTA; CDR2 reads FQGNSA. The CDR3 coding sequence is TGTGCCAGCAGCGACAGCCCTTATGGCTACACCTTC. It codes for CASSDSPYGYTF.

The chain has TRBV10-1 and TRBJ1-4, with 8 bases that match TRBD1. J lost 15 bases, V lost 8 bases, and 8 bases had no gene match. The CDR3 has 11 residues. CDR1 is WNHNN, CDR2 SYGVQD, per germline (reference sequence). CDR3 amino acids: CASPENRGLFF. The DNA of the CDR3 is TGCGCCAGCCCTGAAAACAGGGGGTTGTTTTTT.

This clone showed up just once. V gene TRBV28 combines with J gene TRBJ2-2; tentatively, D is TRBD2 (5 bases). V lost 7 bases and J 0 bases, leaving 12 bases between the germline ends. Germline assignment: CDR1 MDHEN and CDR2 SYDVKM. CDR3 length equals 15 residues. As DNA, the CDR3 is TGTGCCAGCACCTCCTCGGACTCGAACACCGGGGAGCTGTTTTTT. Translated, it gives CASTSSDSNTGELFF.

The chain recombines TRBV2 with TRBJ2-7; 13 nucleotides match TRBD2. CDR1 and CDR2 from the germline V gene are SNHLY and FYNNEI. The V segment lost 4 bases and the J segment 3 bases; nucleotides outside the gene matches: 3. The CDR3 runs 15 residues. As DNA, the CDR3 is TGTGCCAGCAGTGCAACTAGCGGGAGGGGCTACGAGCAGTACTTC. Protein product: CASSATSGRGYEQYF.

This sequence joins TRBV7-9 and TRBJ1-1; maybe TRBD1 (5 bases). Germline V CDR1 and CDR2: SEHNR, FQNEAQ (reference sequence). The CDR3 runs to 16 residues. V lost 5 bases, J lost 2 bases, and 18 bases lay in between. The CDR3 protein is CASSPLSGDRNTEAFF. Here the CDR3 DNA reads TGTGCCAGCAGCCCCCTTAGCGGGGACCGAAACACTGAAGCTTTCTTT.

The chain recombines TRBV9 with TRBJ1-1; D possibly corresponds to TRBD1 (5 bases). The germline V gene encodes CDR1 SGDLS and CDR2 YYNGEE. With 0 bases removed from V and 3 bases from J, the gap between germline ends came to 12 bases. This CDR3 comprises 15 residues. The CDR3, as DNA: TGTGCCAGCAGCGTAGCCGGCAGGGCCTACACTGAAGCTTTCTTT. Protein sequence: CASSVAGRAYTEAFF.

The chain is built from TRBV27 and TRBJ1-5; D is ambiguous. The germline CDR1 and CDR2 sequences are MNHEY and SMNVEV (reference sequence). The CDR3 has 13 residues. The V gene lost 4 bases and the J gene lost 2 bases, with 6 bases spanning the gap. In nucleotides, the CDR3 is TGTGCCAGCAGTTCCAGGCGCAATCAGCCCCAGCATTTT. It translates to CASSSRRNQPQHF.

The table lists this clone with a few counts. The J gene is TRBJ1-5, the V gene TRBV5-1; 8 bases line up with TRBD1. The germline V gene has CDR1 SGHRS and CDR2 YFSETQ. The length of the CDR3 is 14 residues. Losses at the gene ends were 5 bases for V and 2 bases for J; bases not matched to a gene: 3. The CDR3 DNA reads TGCGCCAGCAGTCGGACAGGGCGCAATCAGCCCCAGCATTTT. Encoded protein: CASSRTGRNQPQHF.

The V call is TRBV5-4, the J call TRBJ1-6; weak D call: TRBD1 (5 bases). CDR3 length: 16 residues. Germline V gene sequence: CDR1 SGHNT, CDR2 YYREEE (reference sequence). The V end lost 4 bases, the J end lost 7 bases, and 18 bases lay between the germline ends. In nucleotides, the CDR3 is TGTGCCAGCAGCCGTTATACAGGCGACTTAAATTCACCCCTCCACTTT. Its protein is CASSRYTGDLNSPLHF. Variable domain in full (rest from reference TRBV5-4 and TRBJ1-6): ETGVTQSPTHLIKTRGQQVTLRCSSQSGHNTVSWYQQALGQGPQFIFQYYREEENGRGNFPPRFSGLQFPNYSSELNVNALELDDSALYLCASSRYTGDLNSPLHFGNGTRLTVT.